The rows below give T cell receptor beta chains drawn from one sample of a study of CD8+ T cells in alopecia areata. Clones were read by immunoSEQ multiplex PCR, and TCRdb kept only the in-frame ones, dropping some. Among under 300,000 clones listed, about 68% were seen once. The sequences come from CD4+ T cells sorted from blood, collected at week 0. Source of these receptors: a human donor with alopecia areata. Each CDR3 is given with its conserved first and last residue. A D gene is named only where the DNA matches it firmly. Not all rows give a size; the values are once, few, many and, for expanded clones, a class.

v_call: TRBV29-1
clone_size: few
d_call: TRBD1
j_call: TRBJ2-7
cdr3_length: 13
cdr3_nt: TGCAGCGTTGATTCGGCAGGGGGCTACGAGCAGTACTTC
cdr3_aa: CSVDSAGGYEQYF

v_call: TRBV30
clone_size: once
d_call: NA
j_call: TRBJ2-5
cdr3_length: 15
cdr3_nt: TGTGCCTGGAGTGTACCCACTCCCCTGGGGGAGACCCAGTACTTC
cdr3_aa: CAWSVPTPLGETQYF

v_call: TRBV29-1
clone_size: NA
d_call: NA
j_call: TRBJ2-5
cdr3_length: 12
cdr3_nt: TGCAGCGCCAAGATACCCCAAGAGACCCAGTACTTC
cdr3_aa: CSAKIPQETQYF

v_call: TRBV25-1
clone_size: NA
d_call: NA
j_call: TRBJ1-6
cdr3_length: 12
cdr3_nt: TGTGCCAGCAGTGAATATAAGTCCGACCTCCACTTT
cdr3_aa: CASSEYKSDLHF

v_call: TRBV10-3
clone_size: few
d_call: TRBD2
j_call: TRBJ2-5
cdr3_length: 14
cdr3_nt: TGTGCCTCTCAAACTAGCGGGGCGGGAGAGACCCAGTACTTC
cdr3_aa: CASQTSGAGETQYF

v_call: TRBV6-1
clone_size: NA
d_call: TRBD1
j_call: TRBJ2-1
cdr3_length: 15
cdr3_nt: TGTGCCAGCAGTGCCGGACAGGGGACCTACAATGAGCAGTTCTTC
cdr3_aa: CASSAGQGTYNEQFF

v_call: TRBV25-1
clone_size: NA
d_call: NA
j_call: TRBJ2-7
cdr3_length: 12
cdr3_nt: TGTGCCAGCAGTGACCTCGGACGGGTACAGTACTTC
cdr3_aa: CASSDLGRVQYF

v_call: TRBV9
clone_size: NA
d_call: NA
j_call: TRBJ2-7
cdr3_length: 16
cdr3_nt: TGTGCCAGCAGCGTAGATCCAGGGGTCCATACCTACGAGCAGTACTTC
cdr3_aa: CASSVDPGVHTYEQYF

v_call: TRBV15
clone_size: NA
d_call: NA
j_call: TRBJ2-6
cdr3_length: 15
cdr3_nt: TGTGCCACCAATAGAGGGGATATGGGGGCCAACGTCCTGACTTTC
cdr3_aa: CATNRGDMGANVLTF

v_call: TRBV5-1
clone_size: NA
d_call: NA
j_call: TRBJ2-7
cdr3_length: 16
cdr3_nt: TGCGCCAGCAGCTTGGCATCATCAGGGGTGCACTACGAGCAGTACTTC
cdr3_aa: CASSLASSGVHYEQYF

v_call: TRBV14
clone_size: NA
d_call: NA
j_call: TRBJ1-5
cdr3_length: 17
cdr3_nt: TGTGCCAGCAGCAAGAGGGAGGGCCCTGTATTGGAGCAGCCCCAGCATTTT
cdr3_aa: CASSKREGPVLEQPQHF

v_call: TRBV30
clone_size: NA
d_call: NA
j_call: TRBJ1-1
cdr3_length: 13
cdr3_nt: TGTGCCTGGAGTCCGGGCGGGGGCACTGAAGCTTTCTTT
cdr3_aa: CAWSPGGGTEAFF

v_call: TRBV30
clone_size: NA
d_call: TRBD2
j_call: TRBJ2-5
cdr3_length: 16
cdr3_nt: TGTGCCTGTCTCTTTAGCGGGGGGACGTACCAAGAGACCCAGTACTTC
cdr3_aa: CACLFSGGTYQETQYF

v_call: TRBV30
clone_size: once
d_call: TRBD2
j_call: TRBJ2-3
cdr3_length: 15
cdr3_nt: TGTGCCTGGAGTGTGGGGCTAGCGGGGGTAGGTACGCAGTATTTT
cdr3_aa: CAWSVGLAGVGTQYF

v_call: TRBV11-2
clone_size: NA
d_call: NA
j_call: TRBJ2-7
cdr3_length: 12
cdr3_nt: TGTGCCAGCAGAGTCGGGAACTACGAGCAGTACTTC
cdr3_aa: CASRVGNYEQYF

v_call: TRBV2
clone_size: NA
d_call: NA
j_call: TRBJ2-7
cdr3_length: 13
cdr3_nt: TGTGCCAGCAAGACGGACATCCCCTACGAGCAGTACTTC
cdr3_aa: CASKTDIPYEQYF

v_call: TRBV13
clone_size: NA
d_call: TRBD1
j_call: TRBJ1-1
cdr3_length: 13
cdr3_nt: TGTGCCAGCAGCTTAGTGGACAGGGCTGAAGCTTTCTTT
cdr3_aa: CASSLVDRAEAFF

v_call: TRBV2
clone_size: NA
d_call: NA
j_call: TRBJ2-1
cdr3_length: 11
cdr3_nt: TGTGCCAGCATCACGGGATTTGAGCAGTTCTTC
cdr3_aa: CASITGFEQFF

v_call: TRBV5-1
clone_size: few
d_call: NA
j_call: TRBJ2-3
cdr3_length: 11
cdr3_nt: TGCGCCAGCAGATCCGCAGATACGCAGTATTTT
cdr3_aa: CASRSADTQYF

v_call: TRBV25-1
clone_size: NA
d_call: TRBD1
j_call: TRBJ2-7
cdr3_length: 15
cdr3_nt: TGTGCCAGCAGTATCTGGGACAGGGGGGTATGGGAGCAGTACTTC
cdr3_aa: CASSIWDRGVWEQYF

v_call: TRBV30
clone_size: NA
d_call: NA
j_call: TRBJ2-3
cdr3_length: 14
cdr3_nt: TGTGCCTGGGGGGGACGGGGTGGCCCAGATACGCAGTATTTT
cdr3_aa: CAWGGRGGPDTQYF

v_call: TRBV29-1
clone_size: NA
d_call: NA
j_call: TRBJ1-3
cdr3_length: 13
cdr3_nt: TGCAGCGTTGGGCACAGCACTGGAAACACCATATATTTT
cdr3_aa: CSVGHSTGNTIYF

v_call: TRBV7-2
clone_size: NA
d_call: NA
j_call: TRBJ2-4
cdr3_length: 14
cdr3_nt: TGTGCCAGCAGCCTGCTAGCAACCAAAAACATTCAGTACTTC
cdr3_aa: CASSLLATKNIQYF